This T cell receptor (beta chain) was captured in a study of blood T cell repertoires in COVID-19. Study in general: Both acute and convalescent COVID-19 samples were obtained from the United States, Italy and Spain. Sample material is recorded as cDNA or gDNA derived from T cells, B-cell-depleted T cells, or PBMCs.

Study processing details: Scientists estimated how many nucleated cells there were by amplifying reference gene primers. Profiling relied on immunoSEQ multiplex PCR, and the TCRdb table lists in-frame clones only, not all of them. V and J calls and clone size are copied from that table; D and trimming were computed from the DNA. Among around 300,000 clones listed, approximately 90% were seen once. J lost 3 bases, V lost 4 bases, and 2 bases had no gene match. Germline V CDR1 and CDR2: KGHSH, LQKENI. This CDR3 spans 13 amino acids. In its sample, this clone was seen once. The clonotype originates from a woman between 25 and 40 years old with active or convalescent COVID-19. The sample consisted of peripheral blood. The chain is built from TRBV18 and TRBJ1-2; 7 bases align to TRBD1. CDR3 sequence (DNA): TGTGCCAGCTCACTGCAGGGGGACTATGGCTACACCTTC. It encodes CASSLQGDYGYTF. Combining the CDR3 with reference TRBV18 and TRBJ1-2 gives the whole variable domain NAGVMQNPRHLVRRRGQEARLRCSPMKGHSHVYWYRQLPEEGLKFMVYLQKENIIDESGMPKERFSAEFPKEGPSILRIQQVVRGDSAAYFCASSLQGDYGYTFGSGTRLTVV.